The 10 T cell receptor beta chains below come from one sample, sequenced in a study of blood T cells in healthy people across ages. Through a sample-barcoded 5' primer and a J-beta primer mix, a second PCR was run for roughly 7 to 12 cycles. Using its own MiXCR run on the 5' RACE reads, TCRdb lists one record per CDR3 protein. The sample has fewer than 1.5 million distinct CDR3 sequences, 42% seen once. The sample comprised blood. These receptors were taken from a woman aged 18-29 years in good health.

This clonotype was detected only a few times. This rearrangement joins TRBV7-2 to TRBJ1-2; no clear D gene. The CDR3 consists of 16 residues. V lost 5 bases, J lost 4 bases, and 20 bases lay in between. Germline V gene data show CDR1 as SGHTA and CDR2 as FQGNSA. Written as DNA, the CDR3 is TGTGCCAGCAGCCCTCTTACCTCCGGCCCGGTCTATGGCTACACCTTC. Translated, it gives CASSPLTSGPVYGYTF.

For this clonotype: The junction departs from germline at one end; a sequencing error may be responsible. The gene calls are TRBV6-5 and TRBJ2-5; 11 positions agree with TRBD2. The CDR3 extends over 15 amino acids. Germline CDR1 reads MNHEY; CDR2 reads SVGAGI. As DNA, the CDR3 is TGTGCCAGCAGGCGACTAGCGGGGAACCAAGGGACCCAGTACTTC. Translation gives CASRRLAGNQGTQYF.

In this sample, this clonotype turned up a few times. The V gene is TRBV9, the J gene TRBJ1-4, with D possibly TRBD1 on 6 matching bases. Trimming pared 0 bases from V and 11 bases from J, leaving 20 bases between. The CDR3 is 16 residues long. Germline CDR1 is SGDLS and CDR2 is YYNGEE. The CDR3 nucleotides are TGTGCCAGCAGCGTAGATACCCAGGGGCAAAGAGGGAAACTGTTTTTT. Its protein product is CASSVDTQGQRGKLFF.

The chain joins TRBV4-1 to TRBJ1-2; 8 nucleotides agree with TRBD1. With V trimmed by 4 bases and J by 3 bases, 4 bases remained unmatched. There are 14 residues in the CDR3. CDR1 and CDR2 (germline): MGHRA, YSYEKL. The CDR3 reads CASSPRGRDYGYTF. The CDR3, as DNA: TGCGCCAGCAGCCCCAGGGGGCGGGACTATGGCTACACCTTC.

The rearrangement links TRBV30 to TRBJ2-1; weak D call: TRBD1 (5 bases). Trimming cost V 5 bases and J 15 bases, with 20 bases left between them. The CDR3 runs to 12 residues. CDR1 and CDR2 (germline): GTSNPN, SVGIG (reference sequence). This chain's CDR3 is CAWSYEKGNLFF. CDR3 nucleotide sequence: TGTGCCTGGTCCTACGAAAAGGGGAATCTGTTCTTC.

The chain joins TRBV4-1 to TRBJ1-2, with no clear D. Trimming removed 2 bases at V and 4 bases at J, with 17 bases between. Germline assignment: CDR1 MGHRA and CDR2 YSYEKL. The CDR3 is 16 residues long. The DNA of the CDR3 is TGCGCCAGCAGCCAATTGAATACCCTTACTCTCTATGGCTACACCTTC. This translates into CASSQLNTLTLYGYTF.

As to this clonotype: An end of the junction differs from the germline gene, which may be a read error. The chain combines TRBV4-2 with TRBJ1-5, with D possibly TRBD1 on 5 matching bases. The CDR3 is made up of 14 amino acids. Germline V gene data show CDR1 as LGHNA and CDR2 as YNFKEQ. The CDR3 coding sequence is TGTACCAGCAGCCAAGGAGGGGCGGGACAGCCCCAGCATTTT. Its protein is CTSSQGGAGQPQHF.

Notes on this clonotype: It may be a read error: a sequence one base away is much more abundant. The V call is TRBV12-3 or TRBV12-4, the J call TRBJ2-3, with D unclear. The CDR3 loop spans 12 amino acids. CDR3 loop: CASSLRSGTRYF. The CDR3 DNA follows: TGTGCCAGCAGTTTACGAAGTGGTACGCGGTATTTT.

J is TRBJ2-1 and V is TRBV7-6; 7 bases are a match to TRBD1. The CDR3 length is 13 residues. Germline trimming cut 5 bases from V and 7 bases from J; bases unmatched to any gene: 5. CDR1 and CDR2 (germline): SGHVS, FNYEAQ. This CDR3 is CASSDTGVNEQFF. CDR3 sequence (DNA): TGTGCCAGCAGCGATACAGGGGTTAATGAGCAGTTCTTC.

Details on this clonotype: This may be a read error, as it is one base from a much larger clone. The chain has TRBV5-1 and TRBJ2-3, with 10 bases that match TRBD2. CDR3 length equals 15 residues. CDR1 and CDR2 (germline): SGHRS, YFSETQ. The CDR3 here is CASSPSGGYTGTQYF. CDR3 nucleotide sequence: TGCGCCAGCAGCCCTAGCGGGGGCTACACAGGTACGCAGTATTTT. Full variable domain (missing parts from reference TRBV5-1 and TRBJ2-3): KAGVTQTPRYLIKTRGQQVTLSCSPISGHRSVSWYQQTPGQGLQFLFEYFSETQRNKGNFPGRFSGRQFSNSRSEMNVSTLELGDSALYLCASSPSGGYTGTQYFGPGTRLTVL.